Below, 26 T cell receptor beta chains from the same sample are listed, as sequenced in a study of shared clonotypes between healthy human individuals. Clones were read by immunoSEQ multiplex PCR, and TCRdb kept only the in-frame ones, dropping some. The sample yields 550,000 to 600,000 clones, 95% to 98% seen once. Selected positively for CCR7 and CD45RO-negative, naive CD8 cells excluded terminally differentiated effector memory CD45RA+ cells. Sequencing was done on a sample of naive CD8+ T cells sorted from blood. The receptors shown here come from a man aged 25-45 years in good health.

The chain recombines TRBV18 with TRBJ2-7; 9 bases are a match to TRBD2. CDR3 length equals 15 residues. The germline V gene encodes CDR1 KGHSH and CDR2 LQKENI. J lost 0 bases, V lost 4 bases, and 4 bases had no gene match. CDR3 sequence (DNA): TGTGCCAGCTCACATCCGGGACTAGCCTCCTACGAGCAGTACTTC. It yields the protein CASSHPGLASYEQYF.

This chain joins TRBV11-2 and TRBJ2-7; 9 nucleotides line up with TRBD1. Germline assignment: CDR1 SGHAT and CDR2 FQNNGV. This CDR3 contains 15 residues. Germline trimming cut 2 bases from V and 2 bases from J; bases unmatched to any gene: 4. The CDR3 region is CASSLLQGAPYEQYF. The CDR3 DNA reads TGTGCCAGCAGCTTATTACAGGGGGCCCCCTACGAGCAGTACTTC.

V usage is TRBV4-2 and J usage is TRBJ2-3; unclear D gene. The CDR3 is 16 amino acids. The germline gives CDR1 LGHNA, CDR2 YNFKEQ. Trimming took 0 bases from V and 0 from J, leaving 10 bases between them. The CDR3 here is CASSQDGYSSTDTQYF. CDR3 sequence (DNA): TGTGCCAGCAGCCAAGATGGGTACTCTAGCACAGATACGCAGTATTTT.

The V gene is TRBV4-2, the J gene TRBJ2-7, with D maybe TRBD1 (5 bases). V lost 0 bases, J lost 3 bases, and 12 bases lay in between. CDR1 LGHNA and CDR2 YNFKEQ come from the germline V gene. CDR3 length: 15 amino acids. The CDR3 here is CASSQEKGVGYEQYF. As DNA, the CDR3 is TGTGCCAGCAGCCAAGAGAAAGGGGTCGGCTACGAGCAGTACTTC.

The rearrangement joins TRBV28 to TRBJ2-3; perhaps TRBD2 as D (5 bases). Looked up from germline, CDR1 is MDHEN and CDR2 is SYDVKM. The CDR3 has 14 amino acids. Trimming pared 2 bases from V and 7 bases from J, leaving 13 bases between. CDR3 nucleotide sequence: TGTGCCAGCAGTTTACCCCCGGAGGATAATACGCAGTATTTT. Translation: CASSLPPEDNTQYF.

This chain links TRBV9 with TRBJ2-3, with 8 bases fitting TRBD2. J gave up 3 bases and V 3 bases, and 9 bases lay outside the gene matches. Germline loops: CDR1 SGDLS, CDR2 YYNGEE. This CDR3 has 16 residues. CDR3 loop: CASSAGEREFTDTQYF. The DNA of the CDR3 is TGTGCCAGCAGCGCTGGGGAGCGGGAGTTTACAGATACGCAGTATTTT.

The chain is built from TRBV7-9 and TRBJ2-3; TRBD1 aligns across 7 bases. The germline V gene has CDR1 SEHNR and CDR2 FQNEAQ (reference sequence). CDR3 length: 14 amino acids. Trimming cost V 6 bases and J 1 base; bases outside gene matches: 4. CDR3 nucleotides: TGTGCCAGCAGGACCGGGACAGGCACAGATACGCAGTATTTT. Translated, it gives CASRTGTGTDTQYF.

This clone was counted a single time. The rearrangement links TRBV28 to TRBJ2-7; 10 bases are a match to TRBD1. Germline values: CDR1 MDHEN, CDR2 SYDVKM. The length of the CDR3 is 14 residues. V was clipped by 5 bases and J by 2 bases; unmatched bases: 3. CDR3 sequence reads: CASSTGQGAYEQYF. DNA for the CDR3: TGTGCCAGCAGTACCGGACAGGGGGCCTACGAGCAGTACTTC.

V is TRBV2 and J is TRBJ2-1, with 11 bases that match TRBD2. Germline V lookup: CDR1 SNHLY, CDR2 FYNNEI. The length of the CDR3 is 16 residues. The V and J ends lost 4 bases and 2 bases, in that order; junction bases with no gene match: 4. The CDR3 sequence: CASSAGLAGPYNEQFF. DNA for the CDR3: TGTGCCAGCAGTGCAGGACTAGCGGGCCCCTACAATGAGCAGTTCTTC.

The rearrangement uses TRBV7-9 and TRBJ2-7, with TRBD1 matching over 11 bases. J lost 7 bases, V lost 5 bases, and 7 bases had no gene match. This CDR3 is built from 14 residues. The germline V gene encodes CDR1 SEHNR and CDR2 FQNEAQ (reference sequence). CDR3 nucleotide sequence: TGTGCCAGCAGCGTCGGACAGGGGGCAGGGGAGCAGTACTTC. Translated: CASSVGQGAGEQYF.

The J gene is TRBJ2-2, the V gene TRBV9; 7 bases fit TRBD2. The CDR3 totals 16 residues. Trimming at V came to 3 bases and at J to 4 bases, leaving 9 bases not matched to a gene. The V gene's germline CDR1 is SGDLS and CDR2 YYNGEE. For the CDR3, the DNA is TGTGCCAGCAGCGGAGAAGGCGGGAGAGTCACCGGGGAGCTGTTTTTT. Translation: CASSGEGGRVTGELFF.

The CDR3 reads CASSPPVGYTDTQYF. The CDR3 DNA sequence: TGTGCCAGCTCACCACCGGTGGGCTACACAGATACGCAGTATTTT. The chain employs TRBV18 and TRBJ2-3; D is undetermined. The germline V gene has CDR1 KGHSH and CDR2 LQKENI. The CDR3 contains 15 residues. Trimming removed 0 bases at V and 2 bases at J, with 9 bases between.

The chain's CDR3 is CASSFSSGREKLFF. The DNA for the CDR3 is TGTGCCAGCAGCTTTTCCTCGGGTCGTGAAAAACTGTTTTTT. V and J are TRBV5-5 and TRBJ1-4; no definite D call. The germline V gene has CDR1 SGHKS and CDR2 YYEKEE (reference sequence). The CDR3 consists of 14 residues. V was cut by 2 bases and J by 7 bases, with 12 bases left in between.

V usage is TRBV28 and J usage is TRBJ2-3, with 10 positions matching TRBD2. The CDR3 runs 15 residues. V lost 4 bases, J lost 4 bases, and 5 bases stayed unmatched. In germline, CDR1 is MDHEN, CDR2 SYDVKM. Here the CDR3 reads CASSYLAGEADTQYF. The CDR3 DNA is TGTGCCAGCAGTTATCTAGCGGGAGAGGCAGATACGCAGTATTTT.

The chain recombines TRBV2 with TRBJ2-1; no clear D gene. CDR3 length: 10 residues. Trimming left V 10 bases short and J 6 bases short, with 7 bases between. Germline V CDR1 and CDR2: SNHLY, FYNNEI. CDR3 residues: CATLRNEQFF. In DNA form, the CDR3 reads TGTGCCACTCTCCGCAATGAGCAGTTCTTC.

CDR3 nucleotide sequence: TGTGCCATTCAGGGGGCGTTTGAAGCTTTCTTT. This sequence encodes CAIQGAFEAFF. The chain has TRBV6-4 and TRBJ1-1; 8 bases match TRBD1. Looked up from germline, CDR1 is MRHNA and CDR2 is SNTAGT. The V gene end was trimmed by 10 bases and the J gene end by 7 bases; junction bases not matched to a gene: 5. The CDR3 consists of 11 residues.

The V and J genes are TRBV28 and TRBJ2-1; D is ambiguous. CDR3 size: 13 residues. V lost 6 bases, J lost 9 bases, and 15 bases lay in between. CDR1 MDHEN and CDR2 SYDVKM come from the germline V gene. The CDR3 protein is CASRSGRWGEQFF. As DNA, the CDR3 is TGTGCCAGCAGATCCGGGCGTTGGGGTGAGCAGTTCTTC.

This chain joins TRBV11-2 and TRBJ2-4, with 11 nucleotides matching TRBD2. This CDR3 has 17 amino acids. V lost 5 bases to trimming and J lost 4 bases; unmatched junction nucleotides: 10. The V gene's germline CDR1 is SGHAT and CDR2 FQNNGV. CDR3 in amino acids: CASSATTSGIVKNIQYF. The CDR3 DNA reads as TGTGCCAGCAGCGCTACGACTAGCGGGATAGTTAAAAACATTCAGTACTTC.

The chain joins TRBV19 to TRBJ1-2; TRBD1 is a possible D gene (5 bases). Per the germline V gene, CDR1 is LNHDA and CDR2 is SQIVND (reference sequence). This CDR3 is built from 13 residues. The germline V and J ends were trimmed by 3 bases and 12 bases, with 17 bases remaining between them. In nucleotides, the CDR3 is TGTGCCAGTAGTATTGTCCGGGACGAGGTGAACACCTTC. Translating it yields CASSIVRDEVNTF.

The chain combines TRBV29-1 with TRBJ2-7; D is uncertain. CDR1 and CDR2 from the germline V gene are SQVTM and ANQGSEA. The CDR3 is 12 amino acids. V was shortened by 4 bases and J by 2 bases, with 9 bases between the two germline ends. The CDR3 sequence is CSVGLPPYEQYF. For the CDR3, the DNA is TGCAGCGTTGGGCTTCCCCCCTACGAGCAGTACTTC.

As regards this clone: This sample also contains other DNA sequences that code for the same CDR3. V and J are TRBV6-5 and TRBJ1-1, with D perhaps matching TRBD1 (5 bases). Germline V CDR1 and CDR2: MNHEY, SVGAGI. Trimming took 2 bases from V and 4 from J, leaving 8 bases between them. The CDR3 has 13 amino acids. The CDR3, as DNA: TGTGCCAGCAGTTACGGGGGGGGCACTGAAGCTTTCTTT. Its translation is CASSYGGGTEAFF.

This chain links TRBV19 with TRBJ2-7, with D perhaps matching TRBD2 (5 bases). Germline CDR1 is LNHDA and CDR2 is SQIVND (reference sequence). The ends were cut back, 3 bases at V and 6 bases at J, with 6 bases in the middle. The CDR3 is made up of 11 amino acids. CDR3 loop: CASSIEGEQYF. The CDR3 nucleotides read TGTGCCAGTAGTATTGAGGGCGAGCAGTACTTC.

V usage is TRBV5-1 and J usage is TRBJ1-1; D gene unclear. Germline CDR1 and CDR2: SGHRS and YFSETQ. There are 15 residues in the CDR3. CDR3 residues: CASKDELEMNTEAFF. CDR3 nucleotide sequence: TGCGCGTCAAAAGACGAACTTGAAATGAACACTGAAGCTTTCTTT.

J is TRBJ2-7 and V is TRBV11-3; 8 bases align to TRBD2. V shed 5 bases and J 2 bases; nucleotides not matched to a gene: 8. The CDR3 is made up of 15 amino acids. Germline V gene sequence: CDR1 SGHNT, CDR2 YENEEA. Written as DNA, the CDR3 is TGTGCCAGCAGCCACCGGGAGGGTGCCCCCTACGAGCAGTACTTC. It yields the protein CASSHREGAPYEQYF.

This sequence joins TRBV4-1 and TRBJ2-5, with D possibly called TRBD1 or TRBD2 (6 bases each). CDR1 is MGHRA, CDR2 YSYEKL, per germline. V shed 1 base and J shed 9 bases, with 15 bases lying between them. The CDR3 covers 14 residues. The CDR3 DNA reads TGCGCCAGCAGCCAAGTAGGGGGGAGTGGGCCCCAGTACTTC. This translates into CASSQVGGSGPQYF.

This chain uses TRBV7-9 with TRBJ2-1; the D is unclear. Germline loops: CDR1 SEHNR, CDR2 FQNEAQ (reference sequence). There are 14 residues in the CDR3. Trimming shortened V by 5 bases and J by 2 bases, and 10 bases separated the two germline ends. CDR3 coding DNA: TGTGCCAGCAGCCTTGTGCGAACCTACAATGAGCAGTTCTTC. As protein: CASSLVRTYNEQFF.